The clone carrying this T cell receptor beta chain was picked up a small number of times. Antigen unknown. This sample's TCRbeta library carried unique molecular identifier barcodes. TCRdb called the PCR reads again in MiXCR, with one record for every CDR3 protein. The sample contains around 600,000 distinct CDR3 sequences, 23% of which appear only once. The data stem from a study of T-cell reconstitution after alpha-beta-depleted transplantation in children. Study findings and constraints: Newly generated T cells supplied most T-cell counts and diversity one year post-transplant. About two months after transplant, alpha-beta T cells reportedly came from several hundred expanded graft clones.

The ends lost 4 bases at V and 2 bases at J; junction bases unmatched: 10. Germline V lookup: CDR1 SSHAT, CDR2 FNYEAQ (reference sequence). The CDR3 consists of 16 residues. The sample was PBMCs, mostly from graft donor cells, taken 360 days after TCRalphabeta/CD19-depleted stem cell transplant. The chain joins TRBV7-7 to TRBJ2-5, with 7 bases identical to TRBD1. This sequence was found in a boy under two years old who had a stem cell transplant for acute myeloid leukemia, so the T cells may come from the graft donor. The CDR3 nucleotides read TGTGCCAGCAGCTATGGGACAGCAAGGGCACAAGAGACCCAGTACTTC. Translation gives CASSYGTARAQETQYF.